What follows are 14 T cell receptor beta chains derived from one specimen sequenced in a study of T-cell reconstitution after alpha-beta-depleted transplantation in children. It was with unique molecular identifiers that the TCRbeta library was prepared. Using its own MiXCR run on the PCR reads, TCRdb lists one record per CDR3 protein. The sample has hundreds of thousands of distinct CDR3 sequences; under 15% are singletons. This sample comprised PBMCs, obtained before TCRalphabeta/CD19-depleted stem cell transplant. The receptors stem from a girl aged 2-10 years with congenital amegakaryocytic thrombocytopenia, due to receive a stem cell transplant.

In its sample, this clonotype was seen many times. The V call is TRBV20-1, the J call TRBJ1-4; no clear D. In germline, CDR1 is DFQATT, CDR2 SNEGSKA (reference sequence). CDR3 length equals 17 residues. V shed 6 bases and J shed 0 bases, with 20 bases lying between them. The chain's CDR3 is CSAKAPPPSATNEKLFF. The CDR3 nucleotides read TGCAGTGCGAAGGCGCCTCCTCCATCGGCAACTAATGAAAAACTGTTTTTT.

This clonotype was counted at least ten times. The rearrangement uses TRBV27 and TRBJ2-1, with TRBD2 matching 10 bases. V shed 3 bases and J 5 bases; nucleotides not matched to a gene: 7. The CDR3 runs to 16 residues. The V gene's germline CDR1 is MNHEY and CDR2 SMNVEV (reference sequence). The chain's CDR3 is CASSLSWLAGDNEQFF. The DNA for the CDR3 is TGTGCCAGCAGTTTGTCGTGGCTAGCGGGAGACAATGAGCAGTTCTTC.

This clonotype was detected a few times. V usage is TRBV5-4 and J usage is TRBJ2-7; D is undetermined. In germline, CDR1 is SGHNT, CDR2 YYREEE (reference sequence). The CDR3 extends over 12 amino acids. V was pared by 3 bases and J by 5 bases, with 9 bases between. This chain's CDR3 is CASSSVLHEQYF. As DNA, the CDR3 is TGTGCCAGCAGCTCCGTTCTCCACGAGCAGTACTTC.

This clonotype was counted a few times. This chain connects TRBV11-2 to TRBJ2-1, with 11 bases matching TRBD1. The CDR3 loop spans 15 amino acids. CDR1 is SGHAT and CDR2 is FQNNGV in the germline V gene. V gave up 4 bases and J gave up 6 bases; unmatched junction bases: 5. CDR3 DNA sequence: TGTGCCAGCAGCTCTTGGGACAGGGGGGCCAATGAGCAGTTCTTC. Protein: CASSSWDRGANEQFF.

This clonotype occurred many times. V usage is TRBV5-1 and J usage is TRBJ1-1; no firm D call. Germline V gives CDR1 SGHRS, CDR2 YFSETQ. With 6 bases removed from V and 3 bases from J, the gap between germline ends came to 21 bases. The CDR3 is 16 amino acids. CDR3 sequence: CASTLELRVRDTEAFF. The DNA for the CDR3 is TGCGCCAGCACCTTAGAATTGAGGGTGCGTGACACTGAAGCTTTCTTT.

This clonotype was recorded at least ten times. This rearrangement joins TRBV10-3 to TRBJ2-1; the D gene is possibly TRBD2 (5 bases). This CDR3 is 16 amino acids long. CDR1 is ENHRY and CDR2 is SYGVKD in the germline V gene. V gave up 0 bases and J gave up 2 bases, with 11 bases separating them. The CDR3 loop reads CAISESSGSAYNEQFF. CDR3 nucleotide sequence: TGTGCCATCAGTGAGTCTTCGGGAAGCGCCTACAATGAGCAGTTCTTC.

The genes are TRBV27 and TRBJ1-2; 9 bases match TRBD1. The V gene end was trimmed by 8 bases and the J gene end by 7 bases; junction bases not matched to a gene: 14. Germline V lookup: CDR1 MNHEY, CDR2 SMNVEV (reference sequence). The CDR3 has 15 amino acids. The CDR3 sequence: CASGKIRDRVGGYTF. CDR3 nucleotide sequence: TGTGCCAGCGGAAAAATCCGGGACAGGGTCGGTGGCTACACCTTC.

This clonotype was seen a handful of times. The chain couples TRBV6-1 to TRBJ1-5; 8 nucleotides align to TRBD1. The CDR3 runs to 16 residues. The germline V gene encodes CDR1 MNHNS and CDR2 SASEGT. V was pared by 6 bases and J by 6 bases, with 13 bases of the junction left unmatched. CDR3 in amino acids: CASRKGQDTGFQPQHF. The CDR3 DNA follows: TGTGCCAGCAGGAAGGGACAGGATACAGGCTTTCAGCCCCAGCATTTT.

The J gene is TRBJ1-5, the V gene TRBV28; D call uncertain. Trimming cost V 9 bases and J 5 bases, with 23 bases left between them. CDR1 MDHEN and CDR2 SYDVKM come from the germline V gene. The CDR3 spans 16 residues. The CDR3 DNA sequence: TGTGCCAGGAGCTTTCCCCCCGGGAGGCAAGATCAGCCCCAGCATTTT. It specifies CARSFPPGRQDQPQHF.

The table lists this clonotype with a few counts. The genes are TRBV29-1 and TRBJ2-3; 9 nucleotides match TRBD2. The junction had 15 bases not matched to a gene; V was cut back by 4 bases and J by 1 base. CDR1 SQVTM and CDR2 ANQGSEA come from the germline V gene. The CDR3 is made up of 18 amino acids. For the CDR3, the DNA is TGCAGCGTTGTGCTAGCGGGACCCATTGTCGGGGGCACAGATACGCAGTATTTT. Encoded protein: CSVVLAGPIVGGTDTQYF.

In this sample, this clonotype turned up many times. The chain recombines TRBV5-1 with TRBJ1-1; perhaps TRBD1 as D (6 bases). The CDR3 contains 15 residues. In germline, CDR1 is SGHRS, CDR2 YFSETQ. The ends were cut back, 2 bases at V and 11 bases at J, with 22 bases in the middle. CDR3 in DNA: TGCGCCAGCAGCTTAGCGTCAGGGGACCGGGGGTCGGCTTTCTTT. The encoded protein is CASSLASGDRGSAFF.

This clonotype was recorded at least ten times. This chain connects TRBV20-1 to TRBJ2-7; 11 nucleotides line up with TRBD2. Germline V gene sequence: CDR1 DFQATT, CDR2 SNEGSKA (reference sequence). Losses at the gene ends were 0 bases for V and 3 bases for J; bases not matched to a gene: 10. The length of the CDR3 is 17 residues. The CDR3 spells CSARDPTSGTRGYEQYF. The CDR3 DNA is TGCAGTGCTAGAGATCCGACTAGCGGGACCCGAGGCTACGAGCAGTACTTC.

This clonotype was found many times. Here the CDR3 DNA reads TGCAGCGTTGATAGGCCGGGACAGGGAGAGAGAACCTTC. Residues: CSVDRPGQGERTF. This chain links TRBV29-1 with TRBJ1-2; 9 positions agree with TRBD1. Unmatched junction bases numbered 13, after V lost 3 bases and J lost 14 bases. This CDR3 contains 13 residues. The germline V gene has CDR1 SQVTM and CDR2 ANQGSEA.

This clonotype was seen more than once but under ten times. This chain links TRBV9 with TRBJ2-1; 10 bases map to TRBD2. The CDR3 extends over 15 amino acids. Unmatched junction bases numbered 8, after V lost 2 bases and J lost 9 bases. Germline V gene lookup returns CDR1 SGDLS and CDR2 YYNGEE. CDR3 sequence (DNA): TGTGCCAGCAGCGTTGAGAGCGGGAGGGGTGGTGAGCAGTTCTTC. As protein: CASSVESGRGGEQFF.